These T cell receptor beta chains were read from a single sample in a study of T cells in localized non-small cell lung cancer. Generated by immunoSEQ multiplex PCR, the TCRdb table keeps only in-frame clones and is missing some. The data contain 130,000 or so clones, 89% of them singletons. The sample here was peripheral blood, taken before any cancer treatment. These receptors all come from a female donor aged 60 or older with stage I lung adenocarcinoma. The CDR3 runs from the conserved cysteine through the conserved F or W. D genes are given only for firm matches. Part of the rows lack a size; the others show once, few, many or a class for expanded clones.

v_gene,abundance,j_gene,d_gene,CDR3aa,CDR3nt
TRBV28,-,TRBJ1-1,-,CASSLPDILAENTEAFF,TGTGCCAGCAGTTTACCGGACATCTTGGCGGAAAACACTGAAGCTTTCTTT
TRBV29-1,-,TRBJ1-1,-,CSVVEQGGTEAFF,TGCAGCGTTGTAGAGCAGGGAGGTACTGAAGCTTTCTTT
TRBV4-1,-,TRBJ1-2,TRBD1,CASSRGTAYTSNYGYTF,TGCGCCAGCAGCCGTGGGACAGCCTATACCTCTAACTATGGCTACACCTTC
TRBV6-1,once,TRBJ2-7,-,CASSADGTGYVQQYF,TGTGCCAGCAGTGCGGACGGGACGGGTTATGTGCAGCAGTACTTC
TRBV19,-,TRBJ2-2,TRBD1,CASSSSTQGTGELFF,TGTGCCAGTAGTTCGTCTACACAGGGGACCGGGGAGCTGTTTTTT
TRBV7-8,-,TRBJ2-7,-,CASSSPRGRMYEQYF,TGTGCCAGCAGCTCCCCACGGGGCAGGATGTACGAGCAGTACTTC
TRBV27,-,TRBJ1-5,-,CASSLRGAQNSNQPQHF,TGTGCCAGCAGTTTGAGGGGCGCGCAGAATAGCAATCAGCCCCAGCATTTT
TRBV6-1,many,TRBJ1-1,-,CASRRVTEAFF,TGTGCCAGCAGGAGAGTCACTGAAGCTTTCTTT
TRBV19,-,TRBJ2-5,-,CASRRADSRETQYF,TGTGCCAGTAGGAGGGCCGATAGCCGAGAGACCCAGTACTTC
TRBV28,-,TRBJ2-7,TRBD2,CASSYAGVPYEQYF,TGTGCCAGCAGTTATGCGGGAGTCCCCTACGAGCAGTACTTC
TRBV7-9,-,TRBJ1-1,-,CASSFGQDTEAFF,TGTGCCAGCAGCTTTGGGCAGGACACTGAAGCTTTCTTT
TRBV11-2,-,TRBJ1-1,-,CASSPRAVNTEAFF,TGTGCCAGCAGCCCCCGGGCGGTGAACACTGAAGCTTTCTTT
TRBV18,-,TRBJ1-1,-,CASSKSGPNTEAFF,TGTGCCAGCTCAAAAAGCGGGCCGAACACTGAAGCTTTCTTT
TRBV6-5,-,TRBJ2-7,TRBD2,CASRAGTSRREQYF,TGTGCCAGCAGGGCCGGGACTAGTCGGCGCGAGCAGTACTTC
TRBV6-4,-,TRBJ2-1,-,CASSTRGPLVQFF,TGTGCCAGCAGCACCAGAGGACCGCTCGTGCAGTTCTTC
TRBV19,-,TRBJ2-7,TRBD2,CASSIWVAGDYEQYF,TGTGCCAGTAGTATATGGGTAGCGGGAGACTACGAGCAGTACTTC
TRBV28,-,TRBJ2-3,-,CASSLQGSDLGGDTQYF,TGTGCCAGCAGTTTACAAGGCTCGGACCTCGGAGGCGATACGCAGTATTTT
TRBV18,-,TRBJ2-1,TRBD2,CASSGLAGYNEQFF,TGTGCCAGCTCAGGTCTAGCGGGGTACAATGAGCAGTTCTTC
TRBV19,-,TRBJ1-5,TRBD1,CASITGQGAGQPQHF,TGTGCCAGTATCACCGGACAGGGGGCTGGCCAGCCCCAGCATTTT
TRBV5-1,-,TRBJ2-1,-,CASRLISNNEQFF,TGCGCCAGCAGGTTGATCTCTAACAATGAGCAGTTCTTC
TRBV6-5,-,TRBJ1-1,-,CASSYRQVGGNTEAFF,TGTGCCAGCAGTTATCGACAGGTCGGGGGAAACACTGAAGCTTTCTTT
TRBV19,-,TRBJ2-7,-,CASSYGGFSYEQYF,TGTGCCAGTAGTTACGGAGGGTTCAGCTACGAGCAGTACTTC
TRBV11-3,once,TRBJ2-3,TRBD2,CASSLGTSGKADTQYF,TGTGCCAGCAGCTTGGGGACTAGCGGGAAGGCAGATACGCAGTATTTT
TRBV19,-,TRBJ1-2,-,CASNRGSYGYTF,TGTGCCAGCAACCGGGGGAGCTATGGCTACACCTTC
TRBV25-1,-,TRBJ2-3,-,CASSGISDTQYF,TGTGCCAGCAGTGGAATCTCAGATACGCAGTATTTT
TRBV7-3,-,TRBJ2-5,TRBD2,CASSATSEETQYF,TGTGCCAGCAGCGCTACTAGCGAGGAGACCCAGTACTTC
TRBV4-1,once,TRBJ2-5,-,CASSPGERGQETQYF,TGCGCCAGCAGCCCGGGGGAGAGAGGGCAAGAGACCCAGTACTTC
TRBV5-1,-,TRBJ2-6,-,CASSYDSSGANVLTF,TGCGCCAGCAGCTACGACAGCTCTGGGGCCAACGTCCTGACTTTC
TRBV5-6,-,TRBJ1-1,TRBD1,CASSSKDREEAFF,TGTGCCAGCAGCTCTAAAGACAGGGAAGAAGCTTTCTTT
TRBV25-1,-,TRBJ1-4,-,CASSPGVYEKLFF,TGTGCCAGCAGCCCAGGGGTATATGAAAAACTGTTTTTT
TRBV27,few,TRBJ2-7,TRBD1,CASSPGQGMSYEQYF,TGTGCCAGCAGTCCGGGACAGGGCATGTCATACGAGCAGTACTTC
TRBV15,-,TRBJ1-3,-,CATSRALNTIYF,TGTGCCACCAGCAGAGCCCTAAACACCATATATTTT
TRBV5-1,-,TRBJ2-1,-,CASSLTGGQYNEQFF,TGCGCCAGCAGCTTAACTGGGGGTCAATACAATGAGCAGTTCTTC
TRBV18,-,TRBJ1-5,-,CASSQQGGNQPQHF,TGTGCCAGCTCACAACAGGGCGGCAATCAGCCCCAGCATTTT
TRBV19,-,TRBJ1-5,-,CASSIEGSNQPQHF,TGTGCCAGTAGTATCGAGGGATCCAATCAGCCCCAGCATTTT
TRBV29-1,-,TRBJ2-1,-,CSVEGSPTGVDEQFF,TGCAGCGTTGAAGGATCCCCGACGGGGGTGGATGAGCAGTTCTTC
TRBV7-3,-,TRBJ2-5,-,CASSLTWRETQYF,TGTGCCAGCAGCTTAACATGGAGAGAGACCCAGTACTTC
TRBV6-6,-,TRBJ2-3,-,CASRATDTQYF,TGTGCCAGCAGAGCCACAGATACGCAGTATTTT
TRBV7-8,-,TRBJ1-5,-,CASSLYSGEGGQPQHF,TGTGCCAGCAGCTTATATTCAGGGGAAGGAGGACAGCCCCAGCATTTT
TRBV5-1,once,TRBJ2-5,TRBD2,CASSLAGSAGGARGTQYF,TGCGCCAGCAGCTTGGCCGGTTCGGCCGGGGGGGCGCGGGGGACCCAGTACTTC
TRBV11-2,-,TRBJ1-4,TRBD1,CASSSSTGANEKLFF,TGTGCCAGCAGCTCATCGACAGGGGCTAATGAAAAACTGTTTTTT
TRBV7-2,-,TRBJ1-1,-,CASSLARADTEAFF,TGTGCCAGCAGCTTAGCCCGGGCGGACACTGAAGCTTTCTTT
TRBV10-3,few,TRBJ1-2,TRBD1,CAISPGQGASGYTF,TGTGCCATCAGCCCGGGACAGGGGGCTTCTGGCTACACCTTC
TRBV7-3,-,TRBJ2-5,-,CASSSWDIQETQYF,TGTGCCAGCAGCTCATGGGACATCCAAGAGACCCAGTACTTC
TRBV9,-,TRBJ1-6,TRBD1,CASSETGFGSPLHF,TGTGCCAGCAGCGAGACAGGGTTCGGTTCACCCCTCCACTTT
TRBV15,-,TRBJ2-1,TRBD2,CATSTGLAGEDEQFF,TGTGCCACCAGCACAGGACTAGCGGGAGAGGATGAGCAGTTCTTC
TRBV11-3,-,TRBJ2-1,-,CASSLERVSNEQFF,TGTGCCAGCAGCTTGGAACGGGTGAGCAATGAGCAGTTCTTC
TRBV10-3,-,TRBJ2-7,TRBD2,CAIRGPSGPHEQYF,TGTGCCATCCGGGGGCCTAGCGGGCCTCACGAGCAGTACTTC
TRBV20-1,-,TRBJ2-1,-,CSASRPGEQFF,TGCAGTGCTTCCCGTCCTGGAGAGCAGTTCTTC
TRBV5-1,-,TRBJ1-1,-,CASSWGDKMNTEAFF,TGCGCCAGCAGCTGGGGAGATAAGATGAACACTGAAGCTTTCTTT
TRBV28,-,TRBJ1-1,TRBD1,CASSLRQGRAFF,TGTGCCAGCAGCCTCCGACAGGGGCGAGCTTTCTTT